This T cell receptor (beta chain) is from a study of human T cells and chemical hapten exposure. About the research overall: Predominantly women, the patients had alopecia areata, totalis or universalis.

Time point described: patch test 2, 6 weeks after DPC sensitization. The treatment denotes: therapeutic diphenylcyclopropenone sensitization with weekly scalp DPC. Donation of samples came from alopecia patients who were 18 to 70 years old and suitable for DPC. The CDR3 has 16 residues. CDR1 LGHNA and CDR2 YSLEER come from the germline V gene. The V gene lost 0 bases and the J gene lost 7 bases, with 13 bases spanning the gap. This clonotype was observed many times. One entry per CDR3 protein results from TCRdb running MiXCR on the RACE reads. The sample lists approximately 84,000 distinct CDR3 sequences, more than 8.5% occurring once.

Sequences were derived from whole blood, sampled in connection with sensitization to the hapten diphenylcyclopropenone (DPC). This chain joins TRBV4-3 and TRBJ1-6, with TRBD1 as a possible D gene (5 bases). The receptor was isolated from a woman in her 30s with alopecia areata. Some clones in this sample may be carry-over from other donors' samples. The CDR3 region is CASSQDKPGRNSPLHF. CDR3 sequence (DNA): TGCGCCAGCAGCCAAGATAAGCCAGGGCGGAATTCACCCCTCCACTTT.